The present T cell receptor (beta chain) was sequenced within a study of CD8 T cells in ankylosing spondylitis. The CDR3 loop spans 17 amino acids. TCRdb used MiXCR to reprocess the 5' RACE reads, holding one entry per CDR3 protein. The sample contains about 240,000 distinct CDR3 sequences, 8.6% of which appear only once. This clonotype has at least ten counts. V usage is TRBV21-1 and J usage is TRBJ1-2; the DNA was not used to check the table's D call, TRBD1. TRBV21-1 is termed a pseudogene. The sequence was obtained from a male donor with ankylosing spondylitis or in good health (not recorded which). Sequencing was carried out using blood, either unsorted or a sorted T cell fraction (not recorded which). The CDR3 sequence is CASSKAPGRGRDYGYTF. The CDR3 nucleotides read TGTGCCAGCAGCAAAGCTCCGGGCAGGGGTCGTGACTATGGCTACACCTTC.